Following are 30 T cell receptor beta chains from one sample sequenced in a study of blood T cell repertoires in COVID-19. Sequencing was performed with immunoSEQ multiplex PCR; in TCRdb, only in-frame clones are kept and a portion is missing. The repertoire holds 100,000 to 120,000 clones, with approximately 85% as singletons. Sequencing input: peripheral blood. The receptors were sampled from a human donor in a cohort sampled during active COVID-19.

This sequence joins TRBV7-9 and TRBJ1-2; perhaps TRBD1 as D (5 bases). Germline V lookup: CDR1 SEHNR, CDR2 FQNEAQ (reference sequence). This CDR3 contains 14 residues. V was clipped by 5 bases and J by 4 bases, with 14 bases between them. This chain's CDR3 is CASSAPGGTYGYTF. As DNA, the CDR3 is TGTGCCAGCAGCGCACCCGGGGGAACCTATGGCTACACCTTC. Based on the CDR3 plus reference TRBV7-9 and TRBJ1-2, the full variable domain is DTGVSQNPRHKITKRGQNVTFRCDPISEHNRLYWYRQTLGQGPEFLTYFQNEAQLEKSRLLSDRFSAERPKGSFSTLEIQRTEQGDSAMYLCASSAPGGTYGYTFGSGTRLTVV.

The V call is TRBV5-1, the J call TRBJ1-2; 7 bases map to TRBD1. With 4 bases clipped from V and 8 bases from J, the junction kept 14 bases outside the gene matches. Germline V gene data show CDR1 as SGHRS and CDR2 as YFSETQ. The CDR3 covers 15 residues. CDR3 DNA: TGCGCCAGCAGCGGGGGCGACAGGGCGGTAGAAGGCTACACCTTC. Its protein product is CASSGGDRAVEGYTF.

The rearrangement links TRBV19 to TRBJ2-2, with a possible D match to TRBD1 (6 bases). Germline V CDR1 and CDR2: LNHDA, SQIVND (reference sequence). The CDR3 runs to 17 residues. V gave up 6 bases and J gave up 1 base, with 18 bases separating them. The CDR3 bases are TGTGCCAGTAGCGATCCGGGACACCTGGAGAACACCGGGGAGCTGTTTTTT. Its translation: CASSDPGHLENTGELFF.

The CDR3 nucleotides are TGTGCCAGCAGCATGGGGACTGGCGGTGATGACGAGCAGTACTTC. Protein product: CASSMGTGGDDEQYF. The J gene is TRBJ2-7, the V gene TRBV9, with D possibly TRBD2 on 6 matching bases. V was trimmed by 4 bases and J by 5 bases, leaving 19 bases between them. The germline gives CDR1 SGDLS, CDR2 YYNGEE. The CDR3 consists of 15 residues.

In DNA, the CDR3 is TGTGCCAGCAGCTTGGACCTCCTAGGGCAGGGCGGCTACACCTTC. It specifies CASSLDLLGQGGYTF. This chain joins TRBV5-6 and TRBJ1-2; TRBD1 might be the D (5 bases). Per the germline V gene, CDR1 is SGHDT and CDR2 is YYEEEE. The V end was cut by 0 bases, the J end by 8 bases, with 17 bases between. CDR3 length: 15 amino acids. The full variable domain, with the rest looked up from reference TRBV5-6 and TRBJ1-2, is DAGVTQSPTHLIKTRGQQVTLRCSPKSGHDTVSWYQQALGQGPQFIFQYYEEEERQRGNFPDRFSGHQFPNYSSELNVNALLLGDSALYLCASSLDLLGQGGYTFGSGTRLTVV.

This chain links TRBV6-5 with TRBJ2-6; TRBD2 is a possible D gene (6 bases). The V end lost 4 bases, the J end lost 0 bases, and 7 bases lay between the germline ends. Germline values: CDR1 MNHEY, CDR2 SVGAGI. The CDR3 length is 15 residues. CDR3 region: CASSSAGSGANVLTF. CDR3 coding DNA: TGTGCCAGCAGTTCAGCGGGCTCTGGGGCCAACGTCCTGACTTTC.

The chain combines TRBV2 with TRBJ1-1; D is ambiguous. The CDR3 totals 13 residues. The V gene's germline CDR1 is SNHLY and CDR2 FYNNEI. V shed 5 bases and J shed 0 bases, with 7 bases lying between them. This CDR3 is CASSPDMNTEAFF. The CDR3 DNA reads TGTGCCAGCAGTCCTGACATGAACACTGAAGCTTTCTTT. Variable domain in full (rest from reference TRBV2 and TRBJ1-1): EPEVTQTPSHQVTQMGQEVILRCVPISNHLYFYWYRQILGQKVEFLVSFYNNEISEKSEIFDDQFSVERPDGSNFTLKIRSTKLEDSAMYFCASSPDMNTEAFFGQGTRLTVV.

The rearrangement uses TRBV6-7 and TRBJ2-3; D remains ambiguous. TRBV6-7 belongs to the ORF category, with a function that is uncertain. Trimming cost V 9 bases and J 5 bases, with 15 bases left between them. The CDR3 consists of 13 residues. The CDR3 DNA sequence: TGTGCCAGGATCCTCTTGCCGCGAGATACGCAGTATTTT. Protein: CARILLPRDTQYF.

This clone turned up a few times. The chain employs TRBV2 and TRBJ2-1; 12 positions match TRBD2. Germline V gene data show CDR1 as SNHLY and CDR2 as FYNNEI. This CDR3 spans 13 amino acids. Losses at the gene ends were 9 bases for V and 7 bases for J; bases not matched to a gene: 4. The CDR3 here is CASRLAGENEQFF. The DNA for the CDR3 is TGTGCCAGTAGACTAGCGGGGGAGAATGAGCAGTTCTTC.

This chain uses TRBV29-1 with TRBJ1-1; TRBD1 is a possible D gene (5 bases). The CDR3 spans 13 residues. The V gene's germline CDR1 is SQVTM and CDR2 ANQGSEA. V lost 7 bases, J lost 4 bases, and 16 bases lay in between. CDR3 sequence: CSGTRAESTEAFF. The CDR3 DNA reads TGCAGCGGAACCAGGGCGGAGAGCACTGAAGCTTTCTTT.

The chain is built from TRBV5-1 and TRBJ2-7; 7 nucleotides match TRBD2. The trim removed 4 bases at V and 4 bases at J, leaving 5 bases unmatched. Per the germline V gene, CDR1 is SGHRS and CDR2 is YFSETQ. This CDR3 spans 13 amino acids. The CDR3 nucleotides are TGCGCCAGCAGCCAGGAAGCGGGGTACGAGCAGTACTTC. The encoded protein is CASSQEAGYEQYF.

V gene TRBV6-1 combines with J gene TRBJ1-4, with a possible D match to TRBD1 (5 bases). CDR1 is MNHNS and CDR2 is SASEGT in the germline V gene. Deletions cut 1 base from V and 4 bases from J, with 13 bases between. CDR3 size: 16 residues. CDR3 loop: CASSEGGRQHNEKLFF. CDR3 sequence (DNA): TGTGCCAGCAGTGAAGGGGGTCGACAGCATAATGAAAAACTGTTTTTT.

The chain is built from TRBV3-1 (or the pseudogene TRBV3-2) and TRBJ1-4; maybe TRBD1 (5 bases). Looked up from germline, CDR1 is LGHDT and CDR2 is YNNKEL (reference sequence). The CDR3 spans 14 residues. V gave up 1 base and J gave up 7 bases, with 10 bases separating them. As DNA, the CDR3 is TGTGCCAGCAGCCAAGGTGGCGGGGGTGAAAAACTGTTTTTT. Translating gives CASSQGGGGEKLFF.

The chain is built from TRBV7-3 and TRBJ2-6; no firm D call. The CDR3 spans 18 residues. CDR1 and CDR2 from the germline V gene are SGHTA and FQGTGA. Trimming took off 1 base at V and 2 bases at J, with 15 bases between the two ends. CDR3 in DNA: TGTGCCAGCAGCTTAAGCCCATTTATCTCGGCTGGGGCCAACGTCCTGACTTTC. Translated: CASSLSPFISAGANVLTF.

The chain couples TRBV7-2 to TRBJ1-2; D is perhaps TRBD1 (5 bases). This CDR3 has 14 residues. V shed 6 bases and J shed 0 bases, with 11 bases lying between them. Germline loops: CDR1 SGHTA, CDR2 FQGNSA. The CDR3 sequence is CASSLSGANYGYTF. The CDR3 coding sequence is TGTGCCAGCAGTTTGTCGGGGGCTAACTATGGCTACACCTTC.

The J gene is TRBJ2-6, the V gene TRBV5-6; D is possibly TRBD2 (6 bases). The CDR3 contains 16 residues. V lost 3 bases and J 3 bases, leaving 13 bases between the germline ends. The V gene's germline CDR1 is SGHDT and CDR2 YYEEEE. The CDR3 nucleotides are TGTGCCAGCAGCTCGGCAGGGACTTTTGGGGCCAACGTCCTGACTTTC. It specifies CASSSAGTFGANVLTF.

As concerns this clone: The DNA is omitted, as the CDR3 cannot be located on it reliably, and the CDR3 follows TCRdb's listing. The V gene is TRBV21-1, the J gene TRBJ1-2; the DNA was not used to check the table's D call, TRBD1. TRBV21-1 is noted as a pseudogene. With termini counted, the CDR3 has 17 amino acids. This CDR3 is CASSKGWGRGSWYGYTF.

The chain carries TRBV6-1 and TRBJ1-2, with 9 bases lining up with TRBD1. Germline CDR1 reads MNHNS; CDR2 reads SASEGT. The CDR3 sequence is 18 residues long. V lost 4 bases and J lost 3; bases outside the gene matches: 15. CDR3 residues: CASSGSIVGTGLYYGYTF. Here the CDR3 DNA reads TGTGCCAGCAGTGGAAGTATCGTCGGGACAGGGCTATACTATGGCTACACCTTC.

The genes are TRBV19 and TRBJ2-6; 10 positions match TRBD1. Germline-derived CDR1 and CDR2 are LNHDA and SQIVND (reference sequence). V shed 3 bases, J shed 4 bases, and the junction held 6 bases outside the gene matches. The CDR3 length is 17 residues. DNA of the CDR3: TGTGCCAGTAGTATTCGACAGGGGGCGAACGGGGCCAACGTCCTGACTTTC. Its protein is CASSIRQGANGANVLTF.

This clone was found a few times. The V call is TRBV4-1, the J call TRBJ2-5; 8 bases match TRBD1. The CDR3 covers 16 residues. The V gene's germline CDR1 is MGHRA and CDR2 YSYEKL. J lost 7 bases, V lost 0 bases, and 10 bases had no gene match. The CDR3 DNA sequence: TGCGCCAGCAGCCAAGATAGCGCAGGGGGCTTAGGGACCCAGTACTTC. This codes for CASSQDSAGGLGTQYF.

V usage is TRBV3-1 (or the pseudogene TRBV3-2) and J usage is TRBJ1-2; possibly TRBD1 for D (6 bases). Per germline, CDR1 LGHDT and CDR2 YNNKEL (reference sequence). This CDR3 has 15 amino acids. The V end lost 4 bases, the J end lost 0 bases, and 12 bases lay between the germline ends. CDR3 coding DNA: TGTGCCAGCAGCCCAAAGGACAGCCCTAACTATGGCTACACCTTC. It encodes CASSPKDSPNYGYTF.

The CDR3 sequence is CASSPGPAGKYEQYF. The CDR3 region has the DNA TGTGCCAGCAGCCCGGGGCCAGCGGGAAAATACGAGCAGTACTTC. This sequence joins TRBV11-2 and TRBJ2-7; 7 bases map to TRBD2. Unmatched junction bases numbered 11, after V lost 5 bases and J lost 4 bases. Germline V gene lookup returns CDR1 SGHAT and CDR2 FQNNGV. There are 15 residues in the CDR3.

The chain employs TRBV10-1 and TRBJ1-3; tentative D call: TRBD1 (5 bases). Trimming shortened V by 4 bases and J by 0 bases, and 16 bases separated the two germline ends. This CDR3 region has 17 residues. The germline gives CDR1 WNHNN, CDR2 SYGVQD (reference sequence). The CDR3, as DNA: TGCGCCAGCAGTGGAGGGACTCCCGGAGGCTCTGGAAACACCATATATTTT. Translated, it gives CASSGGTPGGSGNTIYF.

This clone occurred once. The CDR3 is CASSYLHDGGSGYTF. The CDR3 region has the DNA TGTGCCAGCAGTTACTTACACGACGGGGGAAGTGGCTACACCTTC. The rearrangement joins TRBV6-5 to TRBJ1-2; the D gene is possibly TRBD1 (5 bases). The germline V and J ends were trimmed by 1 base and 7 bases, with 16 bases remaining between them. The CDR3 totals 15 residues. Germline lookup yields CDR1 MNHEY and CDR2 SVGAGI.

This chain links TRBV13 with TRBJ2-1, with D perhaps matching TRBD1 (5 bases). Germline V lookup: CDR1 PRHDT, CDR2 FYEKMQ (reference sequence). The CDR3 length is 13 residues. V was clipped by 6 bases and J by 8 bases, with 14 bases between them. CDR3 coding DNA: TGTGCCAGCAGGGAAGGGGTTGACGATGAGCAGTTCTTC. Its translation: CASREGVDDEQFF. Variable domain in full (rest from reference TRBV13 and TRBJ2-1): AAGVIQSPRHLIKEKRETATLKCYPIPRHDTVYWYQQGPGQDPQFLISFYEKMQSDKGSIPDRFSAQQFSDYHSELNMSSLELGDSALYFCASREGVDDEQFFGPGTRLTVL.

CDR3 in DNA: TGTGCCAGCTCACCACGGGCAGGGGAGAATGAAAAACTGTTTTTT. It codes for CASSPRAGENEKLFF. V and J are TRBV18 and TRBJ1-4; D possibly corresponds to TRBD1 (6 bases). The CDR3 extends over 15 amino acids. The ends were cut back, 1 base at V and 5 bases at J, with 11 bases in the middle. The V gene's germline CDR1 is KGHSH and CDR2 LQKENI.

The chain employs TRBV23-1 and TRBJ1-4; D possibly corresponds to TRBD1 (6 bases). TRBV23-1 carries the ORF label, with uncertain function. V shed 2 bases and J shed 8 bases, with 15 bases lying between them. This CDR3 is 15 amino acids long. The CDR3 nucleotides are TGCGCCAGCAGTCAAGGGGCAGGGGACAAGGAAAAACTGTTTTTT. Its translation is CASSQGAGDKEKLFF.

The chain joins TRBV11-2 to TRBJ2-7, with D possibly matching TRBD1 (6 bases). The V gene's germline CDR1 is SGHAT and CDR2 FQNNGV. The germline V and J ends were trimmed by 3 bases and 3 bases, with 12 bases remaining between them. CDR3 length: 14 amino acids. CDR3: CASSFGQGHYEQYF. The CDR3 DNA is TGTGCCAGCAGCTTTGGGCAGGGACACTACGAGCAGTACTTC. Together with reference TRBV11-2 and TRBJ2-7, the CDR3 gives the full variable domain: EAGVAQSPRYKIIEKRQSVAFWCNPISGHATLYWYQQILGQGPKLLIQFQNNGVVDDSQLPKDRFSAERLKGVDSTLKIQPAKLEDSAVYLCASSFGQGHYEQYFGPGTRLTVT.

The DNA of the CDR3 is TGTGCCAGCAGCGTAGGAGGAGCGACCTACAATGAGCAGTTCTTC. Its translation is CASSVGGATYNEQFF. The genes are TRBV9 and TRBJ2-1; no definite D call. Germline CDR1 reads SGDLS; CDR2 reads YYNGEE. This CDR3 is built from 15 residues. Trimming took 0 bases from V and 2 from J, leaving 9 bases between them.

This chain connects TRBV7-2 to TRBJ2-5, with TRBD2 matching over 9 bases. V lost 3 bases and J lost 4; bases outside the gene matches: 6. Germline loops: CDR1 SGHTA, CDR2 FQGNSA. This CDR3 region has 15 residues. CDR3 amino acids: CASSFIAGAPETQYF. Here the CDR3 DNA reads TGTGCCAGCAGCTTTATAGCGGGGGCCCCAGAGACCCAGTACTTC.